This is a list of T cell receptor beta chains from one sample in a study of blood T cell repertoires in COVID-19. Measured with immunoSEQ multiplex PCR; TCRdb has only the in-frame clones, and not every one. The table has approximately 150,000 clones, around four fifths seen once. What was sequenced was peripheral blood. The receptors derive from a woman at least 80 years old with COVID-19, enrolled during active disease. Both conserved end residues are part of each CDR3. The order of the fields is clone size, J gene, V gene, D gene, CDR3 DNA, CDR3 protein. The D gene is left open where the match is weak. Not every row has a clone size; where given, it reads once, few, many or a size class.

>few|TRBJ1-4|TRBV6-6|TRBD1
TGTGCCAGCAGGGACAGGTTCGGAGATGAAAAACTGTTTTTT
CASRDRFGDEKLFF
>few|TRBJ1-5|TRBV2|NA
TGTGCCAGCACCCCCGGACTTATGGGGAAGCCCCAGCATTTT
CASTPGLMGKPQHF
>few|TRBJ2-7|TRBV9|NA
TGTGCCAGCAGCCCCTGGGGCGAACTAGAGCAGTACTTC
CASSPWGELEQYF
>NA|TRBJ1-1|TRBV3-1/TRBV3-2|TRBD1
TGTGCCAGCAGCCAAGATTCCTCGAGACAGGGACACGAGAACACTGAAGCTTTCTTT
CASSQDSSRQGHENTEAFF
>NA|TRBJ2-1|TRBV24-1|NA
TGTGCCACCAGTGACACAAATGAGCAGTTCTTC
CATSDTNEQFF
>NA|TRBJ2-3|TRBV19|TRBD2
TGTGCCAGTAGTACGTGGGGACTAGCGGGGGGGCCTGATACGCAGTATTTT
CASSTWGLAGGPDTQYF
>once|TRBJ2-1|TRBV7-9|NA
TGTGCCAGCAGCTTATTCGGGAGCGTCAATGAGCAGTTCTTC
CASSLFGSVNEQFF
>NA|TRBJ1-2|TRBV6-5|TRBD1
TGTGCCAGCAGTAAGGACAGGGCGCGACCTGGCTACACCTTC
CASSKDRARPGYTF
>NA|TRBJ1-5|TRBV10-3|TRBD1
TGTGCCATCAGTGTAGGGACAGGGAGGAATCAGCCCCAGCATTTT
CAISVGTGRNQPQHF
>NA|TRBJ2-3|TRBV4-1|NA
TGCGCCAGCAGCCAAGTGGGGGCTAGAGATACGCAGTATTTT
CASSQVGARDTQYF
>few|TRBJ1-1|TRBV12-3/TRBV12-4|NA
TGTGCCAGCAGTTTACAGGGTCGCACTGAAGCTTTCTTT
CASSLQGRTEAFF
>once|TRBJ1-1|TRBV14|TRBD1
TGTGCCAGCAGCCTAAGACAGGGAAAGGTCGGGAGCACTGAAGCTTTCTTT
CASSLRQGKVGSTEAFF
>NA|TRBJ2-5|TRBV6-2/TRBV6-3|NA
TGTGCCAGCAGCCTCAGGGGCAAAGAGACCCAGTACTTC
CASSLRGKETQYF
>once|TRBJ1-4|TRBV24-1|NA
TGTGCCACCAGTGACTATAATGAAAAACTGTTTTTT
CATSDYNEKLFF
>NA|TRBJ2-7|TRBV15|TRBD1
TGTGCCACCAGTGTCAGGGGGTACGGCGAGCAGTACTTC
CATSVRGYGEQYF
>NA|TRBJ2-1|TRBV6-5|TRBD2
TGTGCCAGCAAGTTGTGGGGACTAGAAGAGTTCTTC
CASKLWGLEEFF
>NA|TRBJ2-7|TRBV28|TRBD1
TGTGCCAGCAGTTTCTACGGACAGGGACCGAGCTCCTACGAGCAGTACTTC
CASSFYGQGPSSYEQYF
>NA|TRBJ2-7|TRBV28|NA
TGTGCCAGCAGCCAGGGCTACGAGCAGTACTTC
CASSQGYEQYF
>NA|TRBJ2-3|TRBV18|NA
TGTGCCAGCTCAGCCTTGGGGGCTAGCCCCGACAGTTTT
CASSALGASPDSF
>NA|TRBJ2-2|TRBV10-1|NA
TGCGCCAGCAGTGTTTCCTCGACCGGGGAGCTGTTTTTT
CASSVSSTGELFF
>few|TRBJ2-1|TRBV6-4|TRBD2
TGTGCCAGCAGTCGGACTAGCGGCAATGAGCAGTTCTTC
CASSRTSGNEQFF
>NA|TRBJ1-5|TRBV30|TRBD1
TGTGCCTGGAGTACAGGGGGCCAGCAGCCCCAGCATTTT
CAWSTGGQQPQHF
>NA|TRBJ1-5|TRBV6-2/TRBV6-3|NA
TGTGCCAGCAGTTTTCCCGGGGGTCATAGCAATCAGCCCCAGCATTTT
CASSFPGGHSNQPQHF
>NA|TRBJ1-2|TRBV7-3|NA
TGTGCCAGCAGCGCCGTAGCGGGGGAGAGAGGCTACACCTTC
CASSAVAGERGYTF
>NA|TRBJ2-3|TRBV18|TRBD1
TGTGCCAGCTCAAGGGACAGAGACACAGATACGCAGTATTTT
CASSRDRDTDTQYF
>NA|TRBJ1-1|TRBV10-2|NA
TGCGCCAGCAGAGGATCCGGGACAAAAGAAGCTTTCTTT
CASRGSGTKEAFF
>NA|TRBJ1-1|TRBV3-1/TRBV3-2|NA
TGTGCCAGCAGCCAAGTCTCAGGGGAAACTGAAGCTTTCTTT
CASSQVSGETEAFF
>NA|TRBJ2-1|TRBV7-3|NA
TGTGCCAGCAGCCCCCGGGGGTCCTACAATGAGCAGTTCTTC
CASSPRGSYNEQFF
>few|TRBJ2-5|TRBV18|TRBD1
TGTGCCAGCTCACCCTGGACAGGAGCAATGGAGACCCAGTACTTC
CASSPWTGAMETQYF
>NA|TRBJ2-5|TRBV9|TRBD2
TGTGCCAGCAGCGTACTAGCGGGAGGAGGGGAGACCCAGTACTTC
CASSVLAGGGETQYF
>NA|TRBJ2-6|TRBV27|TRBD2
TGTGCCAGCAGTTCAAAACTAGCGGGGTACTCTGGGGCCAACGTCCTGACTTTC
CASSSKLAGYSGANVLTF
>NA|TRBJ1-2|TRBV7-3|NA
TGTGCCAGCAGCTTACAAGGGGCGCGAGGCTACACCTTC
CASSLQGARGYTF
>NA|TRBJ2-7|TRBV5-1|NA
TGCGCCAGCAGCTTTTCCGGGACTGGAAGCTACGAGCAGTACTTC
CASSFSGTGSYEQYF
>NA|TRBJ2-5|TRBV5-4|NA
TGTGCCAGCAGCTCGGACTGGAGTCAAGAGACCCAGTACTTC
CASSSDWSQETQYF
>many|TRBJ2-1|TRBV18|TRBD2
TGTGCCAGCTCACCGGACCCGGGGGGTATCTCCTACAATGAGCAGTTCTTC
CASSPDPGGISYNEQFF
>once|TRBJ2-7|TRBV6-2/TRBV6-3|NA
TGTGCCAGCAGTAACCGACCGGTGGGGCGGTACTACGAGCAGTACTTC
CASSNRPVGRYYEQYF
>few|TRBJ1-2|TRBV15|TRBD1
TGTGCCACCAGCAGGAGGGACAGGGGGACCTCAGGCTACACCTTC
CATSRRDRGTSGYTF
>NA|TRBJ1-1|TRBV20-1|NA
TGCAGGGTAAAACTAGGTGTTGAAGCTTTCTTT
CRVKLGVEAFF
>once|TRBJ2-7|TRBV4-3|TRBD1
TGCGCCAGCAGCCAAGAAAACAGGGGGGCCCTCTACGAGCAGTACTTC
CASSQENRGALYEQYF
>NA|TRBJ2-3|TRBV11-2|NA
TGTGCCAGCAGCTTAGGGGCGGGCTTAACCCACCGCACAGATACGCAGTATTTT
CASSLGAGLTHRTDTQYF